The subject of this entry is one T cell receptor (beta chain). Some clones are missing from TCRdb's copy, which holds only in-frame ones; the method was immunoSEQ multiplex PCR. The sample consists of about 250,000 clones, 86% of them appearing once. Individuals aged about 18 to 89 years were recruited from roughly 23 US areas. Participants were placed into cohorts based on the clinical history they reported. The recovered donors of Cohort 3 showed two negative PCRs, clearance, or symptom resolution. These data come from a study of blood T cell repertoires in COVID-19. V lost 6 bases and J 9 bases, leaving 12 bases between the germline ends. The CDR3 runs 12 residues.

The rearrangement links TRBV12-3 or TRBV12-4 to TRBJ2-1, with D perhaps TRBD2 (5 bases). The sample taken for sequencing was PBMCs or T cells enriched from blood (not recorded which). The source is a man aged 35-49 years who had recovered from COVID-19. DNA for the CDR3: TGTGCCAGCAGCATCGACCGGGGTGAGCAGTTCTTC. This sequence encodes CASSIDRGEQFF.